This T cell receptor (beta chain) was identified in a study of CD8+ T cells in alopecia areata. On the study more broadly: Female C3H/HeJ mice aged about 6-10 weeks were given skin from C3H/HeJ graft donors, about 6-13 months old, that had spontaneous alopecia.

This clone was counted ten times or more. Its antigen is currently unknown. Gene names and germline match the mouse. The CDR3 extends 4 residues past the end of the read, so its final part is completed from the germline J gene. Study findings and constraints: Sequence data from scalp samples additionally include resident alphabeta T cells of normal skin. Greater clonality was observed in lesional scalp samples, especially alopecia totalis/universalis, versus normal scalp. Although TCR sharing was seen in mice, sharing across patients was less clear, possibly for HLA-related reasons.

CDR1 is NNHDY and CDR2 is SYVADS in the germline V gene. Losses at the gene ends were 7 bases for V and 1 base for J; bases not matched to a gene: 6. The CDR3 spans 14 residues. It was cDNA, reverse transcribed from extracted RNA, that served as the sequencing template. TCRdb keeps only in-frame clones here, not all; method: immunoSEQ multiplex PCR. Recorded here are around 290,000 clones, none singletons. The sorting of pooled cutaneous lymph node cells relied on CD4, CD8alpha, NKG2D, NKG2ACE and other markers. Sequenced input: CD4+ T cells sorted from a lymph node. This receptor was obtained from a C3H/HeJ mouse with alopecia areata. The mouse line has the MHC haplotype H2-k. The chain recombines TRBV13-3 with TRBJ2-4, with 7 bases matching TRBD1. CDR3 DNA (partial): TGTGCCAGCGGCAGGGGGAGAGGTCAAAAC. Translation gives CASGRGRGQN. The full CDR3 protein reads CASGRGRGQNTLYF.